Listed here are 8 T cell receptor beta chains from one sample, sequenced in a study of T cell repertoires in cytomegalovirus infection. TCRdb reanalysed the reads using MiXCR and keeps one entry per CDR3 protein. In the table there are about 260,000 distinct CDR3 sequences, around 15% of which are singletons. Sequencing was carried out using PBMCs. The receptors were gathered from a human donor in good health (CMV status not recorded). Some clones in this sample may be carry-over from other donors' samples.

The chain is built from TRBV29-1 and TRBJ1-2; D might be TRBD1 (5 bases). CDR3 length equals 15 residues. Trimming took off 3 bases at V and 4 bases at J, with 18 bases between the two ends. The germline CDR1 and CDR2 sequences are SQVTM and ANQGSEA. This CDR3 reads CSVDAFGTASYGYTF. CDR3 coding DNA: TGCAGCGTTGACGCGTTTGGGACCGCCAGCTATGGCTACACCTTC. Together with reference TRBV29-1 and TRBJ1-2, the CDR3 gives the full variable domain: SAVISQKPSRDICQRGTSLTIQCQVDSQVTMMFWYRQQPGQSLTLIATANQGSEATYESGFVIDKFPISRPNLTFSTLTVSNMSPEDSSIYLCSVDAFGTASYGYTFGSGTRLTVV.

V gene TRBV29-1 combines with J gene TRBJ1-2, with D possibly matching TRBD1 (6 bases). The CDR3 length is 12 residues. Germline-derived CDR1 and CDR2 are SQVTM and ANQGSEA. The germline V and J ends were trimmed by 4 bases and 8 bases, with 14 bases remaining between them. This CDR3 reads CSVGGGQGGYTF. Here the CDR3 DNA reads TGCAGCGTTGGCGGGGGGCAGGGGGGCTACACCTTC.

This clonotype was seen ten or more times. V is TRBV7-9 and J is TRBJ2-7; D is perhaps TRBD1 (6 bases). Germline V gene lookup returns CDR1 SEHNR and CDR2 FQNEAQ (reference sequence). The CDR3 is 15 residues long. Trimming left V 5 bases short and J 1 base short, with 15 bases between. CDR3 residues: CASSTNDRPSYEQYF. CDR3 nucleotides: TGTGCCAGCAGCACCAACGACAGGCCGTCCTACGAGCAGTACTTC.

There are many counts of this clonotype. The rearrangement links TRBV6-6 to TRBJ2-7, with unresolved D. The CDR3 is 13 amino acids. Germline values: CDR1 MNHNY, CDR2 SVGAGI (reference sequence). Trimming took 0 bases from V and 4 from J, leaving 7 bases between them. The CDR3, as DNA: TGTGCCAGCAGTTACTCGACCCAATACGAGCAGTACTTC. This gives the protein CASSYSTQYEQYF.

In the case of this clonotype: With a much larger clone just one base away, this may be a read error. The chain combines TRBV6-1 with TRBJ2-6, with D maybe TRBD1 (7 bases). Germline CDR1 MNHNS, CDR2 SASEGT. The CDR3 is 14 residues long. Here the CDR3 reads CASGGGYGDNVLTF. The CDR3 nucleotides are TGTGCCAGCGGAGGGGGCTATGGGGACAACGTCCTGACTTTC.

This clonotype was seen only a few times. V gene TRBV20-1 combines with J gene TRBJ1-1; 9 bases are a match to TRBD1. Germline lookup yields CDR1 DFQATT and CDR2 SNEGSKA (reference sequence). V lost 6 bases, J lost 6 bases, and 5 bases stayed unmatched. The CDR3 contains 12 residues. CDR3 nucleotides: TGCAGTGCGCCTAACAGGGGGCCTGAAGCTTTCTTT. This translates into CSAPNRGPEAFF.

This clonotype was recorded many times. The V and J genes are TRBV6-1 and TRBJ2-7; the D call may be TRBD1 or TRBD2 (6 bases each). There are 15 residues in the CDR3. Germline V lookup: CDR1 MNHNS, CDR2 SASEGT. Trimming left V 0 bases short and J 5 bases short, with 14 bases between. CDR3 bases: TGTGCCAGCAGTGAAGCTTTGGAGGGGGGCCACGAGCAGTACTTC. Its protein is CASSEALEGGHEQYF.

V is TRBV7-8 and J is TRBJ2-5; 10 bases map to TRBD2. The CDR3 has 16 amino acids. CDR1 is SGHVS and CDR2 is FQNEAQ in the germline V gene. V lost 2 bases, J lost 2 bases, and 5 bases stayed unmatched. CDR3 protein: CASSLSLAGEQETQYF. The CDR3 DNA sequence: TGTGCCAGCAGCTTAAGTCTAGCGGGAGAGCAAGAGACCCAGTACTTC.